This T cell receptor beta chain was obtained from a study of technical replicates of blood from several donors. The trim removed 7 bases at V and 9 bases at J, leaving 12 bases unmatched. The CDR3 consists of 14 residues. The germline V gene has CDR1 SQVTM and CDR2 ANQGSEA. Using immunoSEQ multiplex PCR, the repertoire was profiled, and TCRdb retains in-frame clones only, with some absent. The table has 70,000 to 80,000 clones, approximately 96% seen once; the top ten hold approximately 0.21%. This TCR was sampled from a human donor in good health. Sequencing was carried out using T cells isolated from PBMCs. The chain carries TRBV29-1 and TRBJ2-1; the match to TRBD2 covers 10 bases. The CDR3 here is CSGVSGRGGPEQFF. In nucleotides, the CDR3 is TGCAGCGGTGTAAGCGGGAGGGGTGGGCCTGAGCAGTTCTTC.